A selection of T cell receptor beta chains follows, all from one sample in a study of blood T cell repertoires in COVID-19. Sequenced by immunoSEQ multiplex PCR; TCRdb stores in-frame clones only, minus some. The table lists about 90,000 clones, 91% of them singletons. Sample: peripheral blood. All receptors derive from a human donor with active COVID-19. The donor label of this sample is uncertain. Both conserved end residues are part of each CDR3. The D gene is left open where the match is weak. The listing skips clone size in some rows; elsewhere it reads once, few, many or a size class.

>TRBV27|NA|TRBD2|TRBJ2-5
TGTGCCAGCAGTTTATGGGGGGGGGATGAGACCCAGTACTTC
CASSLWGGDETQYF
>TRBV9|NA|NA|TRBJ2-1
TGTGCCAGCAGCGTAGACGGAGCACGCTACAATGAGCAGTTCTTC
CASSVDGARYNEQFF
>TRBV7-2|once|TRBD2|TRBJ2-3
TGTGCCAGCAGCTTGGGCGGGGGGGCTTCCACAGATACGCAGTATTTT
CASSLGGGASTDTQYF
>TRBV5-6|NA|NA|TRBJ2-7
TGTGCCAGCAGCTTTGTAACAGCCTCGTACTTC
CASSFVTASYF
>TRBV4-3|NA|NA|TRBJ2-1
TGCGCCAGCAGCCGACGTCTCGTGGACTCCTCCTACAATGAGCAGTTCTTC
CASSRRLVDSSYNEQFF
>TRBV2|NA|TRBD1|TRBJ2-7
TGTGCCAGCATGGGGACAGGCTCCTACGAGCAGTACTTC
CASMGTGSYEQYF
>TRBV28|NA|TRBD2|TRBJ2-1
TGTGCCAGCAGTTTACTAGCGGGGACCTACAATGAGCAGTTCTTC
CASSLLAGTYNEQFF
>TRBV5-6|few|TRBD1|TRBJ1-4
TGTGCCAGCAGCTTGGCCGGCGACAGGGATGAAAAACTGTTTTTT
CASSLAGDRDEKLFF
>TRBV9|NA|TRBD2|TRBJ2-7
TGTGCCAGCAGCCCGGAGGGAGCGGGGGGGCCTTGGGAGCAGTACTTC
CASSPEGAGGPWEQYF
>TRBV24-1|NA|NA|TRBJ2-2
TGTGCCACCCCGGCAGGGCTAGGCACCGGGGAGCTGTTTTTT
CATPAGLGTGELFF
>TRBV10-3|NA|NA|TRBJ1-2
TGTGCCACAGGGTGGAATGGCTACACCTTC
CATGWNGYTF
>TRBV28|NA|NA|TRBJ2-3
TGTGCCAGCAGTCCCTTTGTCGGCACAGATACGCAGTATTTT
CASSPFVGTDTQYF
>TRBV2|NA|NA|TRBJ2-1
TGTGCCAGCAGACTAGACACGCACAATGAGCAGTTCTTC
CASRLDTHNEQFF
>TRBV7-8|NA|TRBD1|TRBJ2-3
TGTGCCAGCAGCTTTAGGACAGGGGTTGTATCAGATACGCAGTATTTT
CASSFRTGVVSDTQYF
>TRBV5-5|NA|NA|TRBJ2-5
TGTGCCAGCAGCGTTTTTCGGGGGACCGGCCAAGAGACCCAGTACTTC
CASSVFRGTGQETQYF
>TRBV24-1|NA|TRBD2|TRBJ2-1
TGTGCCACCAGTGATTCCGGGACTACGGGCAACAATGAGCAGTTCTTC
CATSDSGTTGNNEQFF
>TRBV10-3|NA|NA|TRBJ1-3
TGTGCCATCAGCGATTCGACAGAGGCTGGAAACACCATATATTTT
CAISDSTEAGNTIYF
>TRBV6-5|NA|NA|TRBJ1-4
TGTGCCAGCAGTTCACAGCCCTATAATGAAAAACTGTTTTTT
CASSSQPYNEKLFF
>TRBV2|NA|NA|TRBJ1-1
TGTGCCAGCAGTGGTCGGGTCTCGGGGAACACTGAAGCTTTCTTT
CASSGRVSGNTEAFF
>TRBV7-8|once|NA|TRBJ1-4
TGTGCCAGCAGCTTAGACAGGAATAATGAAAAACTGTTTTTT
CASSLDRNNEKLFF
>TRBV7-7|NA|TRBD1|TRBJ2-3
TGTGCTAGCAGCCCAGGACAGGGGGATACGCAGTATTTT
CASSPGQGDTQYF
>TRBV5-8|NA|NA|TRBJ1-2
TGTGCCAGCAGCTTGATCCCCAACGTCGGACTCGTTAACTATGGCTACACCTTC
CASSLIPNVGLVNYGYTF
>TRBV3-1/TRBV3-2|NA|NA|TRBJ2-1
TGTGCCAGCAGCCAAGGGGTGCGGGGTAAAGACAATGAGCAGTTCTTC
CASSQGVRGKDNEQFF
>TRBV14|NA|TRBD2|TRBJ2-1
TGTGCCAGCAGCCCCTCACTAGCGGGGGTGCGCAATGAGCAGTTCTTC
CASSPSLAGVRNEQFF
>TRBV7-9|NA|NA|TRBJ2-6
TGTGCCAGCAGCCCGGGACACAACTCTGGGGCCAACGTCCTGACTTTC
CASSPGHNSGANVLTF
>TRBV5-1|NA|NA|TRBJ2-3
TGCGCCAGCAGCTTGTCAGGGGATGGAGATACGCAGTATTTT
CASSLSGDGDTQYF
>TRBV3-1/TRBV3-2|NA|TRBD2|TRBJ2-3
TGTGCCAGCAGCCAAGTTAGGAGGCGGGGGGGCGGTAAAGTCACAGATACGCAGTATTTT
CASSQVRRRGGGKVTDTQYF
>TRBV7-8|NA|NA|TRBJ1-6
TGTGCCAGCAGCTTAGCTCCAGGGAATTCACCCCTCCACTTT
CASSLAPGNSPLHF
>TRBV21-1|NA|NA|TRBJ2-5
TGTGCCAGCAGCAAACACTCTGAGGACCGGGACAGCCAAGAGACCCAGTACTTC
CASSKHSEDRDSQETQYF
>TRBV11-3|NA|NA|TRBJ1-1
TGTGCCAGCAGCTTCGGGGGGACTGAAGCTTTCTTT
CASSFGGTEAFF
>TRBV10-1|NA|TRBD2|TRBJ2-1
TGCGCCAGCAGTGACGGGGGGGGCTCCAACAATGAGCAGTTCTTC
CASSDGGGSNNEQFF
>TRBV11-1|NA|TRBD1|TRBJ2-1
TGTGCCAGCAGCGACGCCGGGACAGGAGTCCCGGGTGAGCAGTTCTTC
CASSDAGTGVPGEQFF
>TRBV9|NA|TRBD2|TRBJ2-1
TGTGCCAGCAGCGTAGACGGGGGGGCGTACAATGAGCAGTTCTTC
CASSVDGGAYNEQFF
>TRBV10-3|NA|TRBD1|TRBJ2-7
TGTGCCATCACAGGGGACAGGGGGGGCGAGCAGTACTTC
CAITGDRGGEQYF
>TRBV9|NA|NA|TRBJ2-5
TGTGCCAGCAGCGTGTCCTTCGGGACTGCTCCTCAAGAGACCCAGTACTTC
CASSVSFGTAPQETQYF
>TRBV9|NA|NA|TRBJ2-6
TGTGCCAGCAGCGTACGGTTGAGGTCTGGGGCCAACGTCCTGACTTTC
CASSVRLRSGANVLTF
>TRBV19|NA|TRBD1|TRBJ2-5
TGTGCCAGTAGTAGTGCGTTGGGACAGGGGAGTGAGACCCAGTACTTC
CASSSALGQGSETQYF
>TRBV3-1/TRBV3-2|NA|NA|TRBJ1-1
TGTGCCAGCAGCCAAGCTTTGGGGGCCCGGGTCGTTGAAGCTTTCTTT
CASSQALGARVVEAFF
>TRBV4-1|NA|TRBD1|TRBJ2-2
TGCGCCAGCAGCCAAGTGATCGGGACAGGGCTGATGGGGGAGCTGTTTTTT
CASSQVIGTGLMGELFF
>TRBV6-5|NA|NA|TRBJ1-5
TGTGCCAGCGTTGGATTAGGGACACCGAATCAGCCCCAGCATTTT
CASVGLGTPNQPQHF
>TRBV10-3|NA|NA|TRBJ2-7
TGTGCCATCAGTGAGTCGGCACAACGGGTAGCCTACGAGCAGTACTTC
CAISESAQRVAYEQYF